Reported below is one T cell receptor (beta chain). This entry comes from a study of T-cell memory formation after mild COVID-19. MiXCR was run by TCRdb on the 5' RACE reads, yielding one entry per CDR3 protein. This table holds fewer than 450,000 distinct CDR3 sequences, roughly 21% found once. The specimen sequenced was PBMCs or a T cell subset sorted from them (not recorded which). The receptor was isolated from an adult woman who had mild COVID-19 (a few samples of this study predate the infection). Cell type and time point are not known.

The CDR3 region is CASSPRTGASTDTQYF. CDR3 DNA sequence: TGTGCCAGCAGCCCTAGGACAGGGGCGAGCACAGATACGCAGTATTTT. The rearrangement joins TRBV7-8 to TRBJ2-3, with 9 bases matching TRBD1. With 5 bases clipped from V and 0 bases from J, the junction kept 6 bases outside the gene matches. The length of the CDR3 is 16 residues. Looked up from germline, CDR1 is SGHVS and CDR2 is FQNEAQ. The full variable domain, rest sourced from reference TRBV7-8 and TRBJ2-3, is GAGVSQSPRYKVAKRGQDVALRCDPISGHVSLFWYQQALGQGPEFLTYFQNEAQLDKSGLPSDRFFAERPEGSVSTLKIQRTQQEDSAVYLCASSPRTGASTDTQYFGPGTRLTVL.